The rows below give T cell receptor beta chains drawn from one sample of a study of cytomegalovirus exposure and HLA in healthy donors. The repertoire was sequenced with immunoSEQ multiplex PCR; TCRdb's copy has only in-frame clones and lacks some. The sample contains approximately 49,000 clones, roughly 92% of which appear only once. Specimen: PBMCs. The receptor source for this set is a man younger than 35 in good health and CMV-seronegative. Both conserved end residues are part of each CDR3. D genes are given only for firm matches. Clone size is given for some rows only: seen once, a few or many times, or a class if the clone is expanded.

>TRBV16|NA|14|TRBJ2-7|NA
CASSPNPGIHEQYF
TGTGCCAGCAGCCCAAACCCAGGTATACACGAGCAGTACTTC
>TRBV7-9|NA|14|TRBJ2-5|TRBD2
CASSLNAGEGTQYF
TGTGCCAGCAGCTTAAATGCGGGAGAAGGGACCCAGTACTTC
>TRBV9|NA|15|TRBJ2-1|NA
CASSVDGVRDNEQFF
TGTGCCAGCAGCGTAGACGGGGTGCGCGACAATGAGCAGTTCTTC
>TRBV13|NA|14|TRBJ2-3|NA
CASSLPRLVDTQYF
TGTGCCAGCAGCCTCCCCAGACTAGTAGATACGCAGTATTTT
>TRBV4-3|once|14|TRBJ2-7|TRBD1
CASSPRQGAYEQYF
TGCGCCAGCAGCCCCCGACAGGGGGCCTACGAGCAGTACTTC
>TRBV28|NA|15|TRBJ1-2|NA
CASSRRGDRIYGYTF
TGTGCCAGCAGCCGACGGGGGGACCGTATATATGGCTACACCTTC
>TRBV5-1|NA|14|TRBJ2-3|TRBD2
CASSSTSGRDTQYF
TGCGCCAGCAGCTCAACTAGCGGGAGAGATACGCAGTATTTT
>TRBV7-2|few|16|TRBJ2-7|TRBD2
CASSLALSGSSYEQYF
TGTGCCAGCAGCTTAGCGCTTAGCGGGAGCTCCTACGAGCAGTACTTC
>TRBV6-6|NA|13|TRBJ2-7|NA
CASSYWTAYEQYF
TGTGCCAGCAGTTACTGGACAGCCTACGAGCAGTACTTC
>TRBV7-9|NA|14|TRBJ2-7|NA
CASSLPNSTGEQYF
TGTGCCAGCAGCTTACCCAATTCCACGGGCGAGCAGTACTTC
>TRBV6-1|NA|11|TRBJ2-2|NA
CASRRPGELFF
TGTGCCAGCAGGCGGCCCGGGGAGCTGTTTTTT
>TRBV27|NA|14|TRBJ2-3|NA
CASSLTLSTDTQYF
TGTGCCAGCAGTTTGACACTTAGCACAGATACGCAGTATTTT
>TRBV29-1|NA|15|TRBJ2-5|TRBD2
CSVDLSSGRRETQYF
TGCAGCGTTGATCTTTCTAGCGGGAGGAGGGAGACCCAGTACTTC
>TRBV2|NA|15|TRBJ2-1|TRBD2
CASSEFPSGAGEQFF
TGTGCCAGCAGTGAATTTCCTAGCGGCGCGGGAGAGCAGTTCTTC
>TRBV6-5|few|15|TRBJ2-7|NA
CASSMSGTGDYEQYF
TGTGCCAGCAGTATGTCCGGGACGGGAGACTACGAGCAGTACTTC
>TRBV6-1|medium-sized|14|TRBJ1-5|NA
CASSESLENQPQHF
TGTGCCAGCAGTGAATCCTTGGAGAATCAGCCCCAGCATTTT